This T cell receptor (beta chain) was recorded in a study of cytomegalovirus exposure and HLA in healthy donors. Study-wide results and caveats: Cytomegalovirus-associated TCR beta chains were listed, numbering under 200.

The PCR used 60 Vbeta and 13 Jbeta primers. Here immunoSEQ multiplex PCR was the method, and the copy in TCRdb shows in-frame clones only, minus some. The profile covers roughly 300,000 clones, with 80% to 90% appearing a single time and approximately 4.3% taken by the ten largest. The CDR3 has 16 amino acids. The germline CDR1 and CDR2 sequences are MDHEN and SYDVKM. Trimming cost V 6 bases and J 7 bases, with 22 bases left between them. In the case of this clone: Its antigen is still unknown.

The rearrangement joins TRBV28 to TRBJ1-5; tentative D call: TRBD1 (5 bases). This clonotype originated in a man aged 35-49 years in good health and CMV-seropositive. The specimen was PBMCs. The CDR3 here is CASSRSQGGAKQPQHF. As DNA, the CDR3 is TGTGCCAGCAGCCGAAGCCAGGGAGGGGCGAAACAGCCCCAGCATTTT. The full variable domain, with the rest looked up from reference TRBV28 and TRBJ1-5, is DVKVTQSSRYLVKRTGEKVFLECVQDMDHENMFWYRQDPGLGLRLIYFSYDVKMKEKGDIPEGYSVSREKKERFSLILESASTNQTSMYLCASSRSQGGAKQPQHFGDGTRLSIL.